This T cell receptor (beta chain) was recovered during a study of cytomegalovirus exposure and HLA in healthy donors. Both 60 Vbeta primers and 13 Jbeta primers went into the PCR. Assay: immunoSEQ multiplex PCR; the TCRdb copy retains only in-frame clones and omits some. The sample shows under 170,000 clones, 70% to 80% of them seen only once. CDR3 length: 10 residues. Germline loops: CDR1 DFQATT, CDR2 SNEGSKA (reference sequence). V shed 6 bases and J shed 5 bases, with 7 bases lying between them. V and J are TRBV20-1 and TRBJ2-5, with D possibly TRBD1 on 5 matching bases. The sequence was obtained from a human donor in good health. The specimen sequenced was PBMCs. The CDR3 region is CSAQAETQYF. CDR3 sequence (DNA): TGCAGTGCACAGGCGGAGACCCAGTACTTC.